This entry describes one TCR beta chain. What antigen it recognizes has not been identified. No qualities accompany the bases; no much larger clone lies one base away. The data stem from a study of PD-L1 blockade in urothelial cancer (dated by TCRdb to 2016 to 2017). For context, the study as a whole: Therapy was started in the mid-2010s for all patients, and atezolizumab 1,200 mg was administered intravenously every 3 weeks. About 90% of the 29 patients were males with bladder-origin urothelial cancer, and about 65% of the roughly 29 reported a prior smoking history. Patients had an ECOG performance status of 0 or 1 and had received between 0 and 3 prior chemotherapy regimens. Blood samples were analyzed 3 weeks after the start of treatment (second dose) and 6 weeks after the start of treatment. Blood samples gave a median of around 130,000 T cells and tens of thousands of unique TCRs, with a median clonality of 0.080. The study was an exploratory multi-omic analysis of somatic, immune and clinical correlates of response to PD-L1 blockade with atezolizumab in urothelial cancer. TCR sequencing covered pretreatment tumor samples and matched, serially collected peripheral blood taken before and after atezolizumab treatment. Durable clinical benefit was defined as a progression-free survival longer than 6 months, and TCR features were additionally tested against progression-free survival and overall survival. In the same patients, whole exome sequencing and RNA sequencing of pretreatment tumors were performed in addition to TCR sequencing. Durable clinical benefit was achieved by nine patients and was not achieved by 20 patients. Twenty-nine patients had pretreatment blood TCR-seq, around 25 had at least one posttreatment blood collection, and around 25 had tumor TCR-seq. Here is what the overall study found, with its caveats: Improved progression-free and overall survival was found to be associated with pretreatment peripheral blood TCR clonality below the median. Small sample size (n ≈ 29) and many exploratory analyses mean the results are intended to be hypothesis-generating. Among patients with durable benefit, tumor-associated TCR clones showed greater expansion in peripheral blood 3 weeks after treatment started (n ≈ 21, p = 0.022).

The meaning of the sample's time point label: peripheral blood 6 weeks after treatment start. The cohort comprised 30 or so patients with locally advanced or metastatic urothelial carcinoma treated at Memorial Sloan Kettering on a trial protocol. Peripheral blood mononuclear cells were collected pretreatment and during treatment, with between 1 and 8 total time points per patient. The Qiagen DNeasy Blood extraction kit was used to purify genomic DNA from total PBMCs and tumor samples. PBMCs were collected pretreatment and during treatment and were isolated and stored as previously described. Each PCR received spiked-in synthetic TCR analog templates so that absolute template abundance could be estimated from read counts. The immunoSEQ assay was used to amplify TCRbeta CDR3 regions from genomic DNA with bias-controlled V and J gene primers. Sequencing of rearranged TCRbeta segments was done at approximately 20X coverage. The original pipeline was this. Sequencing errors were corrected by clustering, and CDR3s were annotated against IMGT so that V, D and J genes could be assigned. Downstream analyses used only productive TCRbeta rearrangements and left out out-of-frame or stop-codon sequences. Clonality was computed as one minus Shannon entropy normalized by the log of the number of unique productive sequences. Clones differing between time points or between blood and tumor were identified by Fisher's exact test with Benjamini-Hochberg correction at adjusted p below 0.01. Entries here come from immuneACCESS through TCRdb and include only in-frame sequences with V and J called. Some clones fail to appear in such tables; in the studies checked, an unresolved V gene covers under half of the shortfall, and the cause of the remainder is unknown. That table gives V, J and clone size, and the DNA gave D and trimming. This sample comprises about 120,000 clones, roughly 86% of them detected only once. The top ten constitute 2.4% of the sample.

From cysteine to phenylalanine, the CDR3 is 14 amino acids long. Only the CDR3 DNA stays, 42 bases, in frame from base 1. A distance of 15 bases separates the germline ends of V and J, which lose 3 bases and 6 bases respectively. From the germline V gene (reference sequence), CDR1 is MNHEY and CDR2 is SMNVEV. This chain joins TRBV27 to TRBJ2-7, and the D gene may be TRBD1, 5 bases matching. The source was PBMCs, collected around atezolizumab (anti-PD-L1) treatment. The receptor's source is a man aged 45-60 years with urothelial cancer. This receptor carries the CDR3 CASSFTERGGEQYF. The nucleotide sequence is TGTGCCAGCAGTTTTACGGAAAGGGGCGGCGAGCAGTACTTC.